This T cell receptor (beta chain) was retrieved from a study of T cell changes during pregnancy in multiple sclerosis. Trimming removed 8 bases at V and 4 bases at J, with 14 bases between. The CDR3 length is 13 residues. Germline CDR1 ENHRY, CDR2 SYGVKD. The method was immunoSEQ multiplex PCR; TCRdb's version includes in-frame clones alone and lacks a portion of them. The repertoire holds 35,000 to 45,000 clones, with roughly 90% as singletons. The clonotype originates from a female donor with multiple sclerosis, enrolled in a pregnancy study. This chain connects TRBV10-3 to TRBJ1-2; D gene unclear. Material: CD8+ T cells from peripheral blood mononuclear cells, obtained in the first trimester of pregnancy. CDR3 DNA sequence: TGTGCCATCCTCGATCCCCAGGTCTATGGCTACACCTTC. Protein sequence: CAILDPQVYGYTF.